This TCR beta chain derives from a study of T cell responses to AZD1222 COVID-19 vaccine. In the study overall: Combined were second doses at about 4 or about 12 weeks.

Comments on this clone: The antigen is not known.

Study results and limitations: CD4 TCRs associated with vaccination spanned spike, dominating at 160-218 and 743-854. Variant regions that are unmutated are reportedly the target of nearly half of spike-specific TCRs.

The repertoire was sequenced with immunoSEQ multiplex PCR; TCRdb's copy has only in-frame clones and lacks some. The sample lists 150,000 to 200,000 clones; around 92% were seen once. This CDR3 spans 13 amino acids. Trimming removed 6 bases at V and 5 bases at J, with 11 bases between. CDR1 and CDR2 from the germline V gene are SGDLS and YYNGEE. The rearrangement links TRBV9 to TRBJ2-2; D gene uncertain. Sequencing was performed on peripheral blood, taken on day 0 of AZD1222 vaccination. This receptor was identified in an adult in good health. In DNA form, the CDR3 reads TGTGCCAGCACGTCCAGCTCAACCGGGGAGCTGTTTTTT. Translating gives CASTSSSTGELFF.